In its sample, the clone carrying this T cell receptor (beta chain) was seen many times. The antigen is undetermined. The sample originates from a study of identical twins. Regarding the study as a whole: Beta out-of-frame sequences showed weaker excess twin sharing. In monozygotic twins, models underestimated the sharing of out-of-frame TCR alpha. While abundant cord blood beta clonotypes carried fewer insertions, memory repertoires showed no such pattern.

TCRdb re-derived calls from the 5' RACE reads in MiXCR, one entry per CDR3 protein. The data show 200,000 to 300,000 distinct CDR3 sequences, with about 10% seen just once and about 9.1% held by the top ten. The origin of this receptor is a man aged 50 to 60 in good health. The sequencing input was memory T cells sorted from blood.

In DNA, the CDR3 is TGTGCCAGCAGGGGACTGACAGGGAAAGATACGCAGTATTTT. Translating gives CASRGLTGKDTQYF. The chain has TRBV7-2 and TRBJ2-3, with TRBD1 as a possible D gene (7 bases). Germline V gene data show CDR1 as SGHTA and CDR2 as FQGNSA. V gave up 6 bases and J gave up 5 bases, with 15 bases separating them. This CDR3 is 14 amino acids long.